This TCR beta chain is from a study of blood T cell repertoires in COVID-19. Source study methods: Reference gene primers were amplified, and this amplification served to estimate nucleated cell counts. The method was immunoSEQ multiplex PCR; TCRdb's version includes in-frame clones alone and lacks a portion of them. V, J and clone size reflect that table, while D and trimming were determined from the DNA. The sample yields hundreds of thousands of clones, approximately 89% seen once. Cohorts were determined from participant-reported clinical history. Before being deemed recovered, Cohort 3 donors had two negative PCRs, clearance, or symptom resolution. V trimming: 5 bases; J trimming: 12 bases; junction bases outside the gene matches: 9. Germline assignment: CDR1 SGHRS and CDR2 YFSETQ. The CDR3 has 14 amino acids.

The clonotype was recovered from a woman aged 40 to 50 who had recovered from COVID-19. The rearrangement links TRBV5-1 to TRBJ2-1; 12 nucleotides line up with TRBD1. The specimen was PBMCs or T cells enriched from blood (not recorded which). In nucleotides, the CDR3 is TGCGCCAGCAGTCTGGGGGGACAGGGGGCGAGGCAGTTCTTC. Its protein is CASSLGGQGARQFF.